This TCR beta chain emerged from a study of blood T cell repertoires in COVID-19. On the study more broadly: Acute and convalescent COVID-19 samples came from the United States, Italy and Spain. T cells, B-cell-depleted T cells, or PBMCs supplied cDNA or gDNA.

In the study's own analysis: Scientists estimated how many nucleated cells there were by amplifying reference gene primers. Generated by immunoSEQ multiplex PCR, the TCRdb table keeps only in-frame clones and is missing some. That table is the source of V, J and clone size, and D and trimming were worked out from the DNA. Here the sample spans 95,000 to 100,000 clones, over 75% being singletons. This clonotype was obtained from a woman aged 25 to 39 with acute or convalescent COVID-19. Sequencing was performed on peripheral blood.

The CDR3 nucleotides read TGTGCCAGCAGCTTGGGCTCCGCGGCTTTCTTT. This translates into CASSLGSAAFF. The rearrangement links TRBV5-6 to TRBJ1-1; D remains ambiguous. With 0 bases removed from V and 11 bases from J, the gap between germline ends came to 8 bases. This CDR3 spans 11 amino acids. Per the germline V gene, CDR1 is SGHDT and CDR2 is YYEEEE.